These T cell receptor beta chains were read from a single sample in a study of graft-versus-host responses after intestinal transplantation. Method: immunoSEQ multiplex PCR; TCRdb's copy keeps in-frame clones and lacks some. The sample records roughly 8,700 clones, roughly 31% being singletons. The specimen was alloreactive CD8+ T cells from a mixed lymphocyte reaction culture, collected before intestinal transplant. The receptors here all came from a human patient who received an intestinal transplant. CDR3s include the opening cysteine and the closing phenylalanine or tryptophan. The D gene is left open where the match is weak. Clone size is stated in some rows and not others, as once, few, many or a class when expanded.

D: -; J: TRBJ2-5; size: few; V: TRBV20-1; CDR3: CSARGRETQYF; DNA: TGCAGTGCTAGGGGGCGAGAGACCCAGTACTTC
D: -; J: TRBJ1-5; size: medium-sized; V: TRBV6-5; CDR3: CASRTRSNQPQHF; DNA: TGTGCCAGCAGAACACGCAGCAATCAGCCCCAGCATTTT
D: TRBD2; J: TRBJ2-7; size: -; V: TRBV4-1; CDR3: CASSQDASGGYEQYF; DNA: TGCGCCAGCAGCCAAGACGCTAGCGGGGGGTACGAGCAGTACTTC
D: -; J: TRBJ1-5; size: -; V: TRBV5-6; CDR3: CASSSGPRGLGSNQPQHF; DNA: TGTGCCAGCAGCTCCGGCCCAAGGGGGTTAGGTAGCAATCAGCCCCAGCATTTT
D: TRBD2; J: TRBJ2-7; size: few; V: TRBV10-3; CDR3: CAISAGTSGSYEQYF; DNA: TGTGCCATCAGTGCCGGGACTAGCGGGAGCTACGAGCAGTACTTC
D: -; J: TRBJ2-7; size: -; V: TRBV7-6; CDR3: CASSLLTPYEQYF; DNA: TGTGCCAGCAGCTTATTGACACCCTACGAGCAGTACTTC
D: -; J: TRBJ2-1; size: few; V: TRBV5-4; CDR3: CASSLGQLYNEQFF; DNA: TGTGCCAGCAGCTTGGGACAGCTCTACAATGAGCAGTTCTTC
D: -; J: TRBJ2-3; size: -; V: TRBV30; CDR3: CAWYRDTDTQYF; DNA: TGTGCCTGGTACCGGGACACAGATACGCAGTATTTT
D: TRBD2; J: TRBJ2-1; size: -; V: TRBV4-2; CDR3: CASSPLGLAGGNEQFF; DNA: TGTGCCAGCAGCCCCCTGGGGCTAGCGGGGGGGAATGAGCAGTTCTTC
D: -; J: TRBJ1-5; size: few; V: TRBV28; CDR3: CASSLYRESNQPQHF; DNA: TGTGCCAGCAGTTTATATAGGGAGAGCAATCAGCCCCAGCATTTT
D: -; J: TRBJ2-7; size: -; V: TRBV19; CDR3: CASSIDRHMSSYEQYF; DNA: TGTGCCAGTAGTATAGATCGACATATGAGCTCCTACGAGCAGTACTTC
D: TRBD2; J: TRBJ2-3; size: few; V: TRBV11-2; CDR3: CASSLRRGETDTQYF; DNA: TGTGCCAGCAGCTTACGGCGGGGGGAAACAGATACGCAGTATTTT
D: -; J: TRBJ1-2; size: medium-sized; V: TRBV2; CDR3: CASSERAALYGYTF; DNA: TGTGCCAGCAGTGAGAGGGCAGCGCTCTATGGCTACACCTTC
D: TRBD2; J: TRBJ2-5; size: once; V: TRBV4-3; CDR3: CASSRKRGGGETQYF; DNA: TGCGCCAGCAGCCGCAAGCGGGGCGGGGGGGAGACCCAGTACTTC
D: -; J: TRBJ1-2; size: -; V: TRBV29-1; CDR3: CSVEPAGDGYTF; DNA: TGCAGCGTTGAACCGGCAGGGGATGGCTACACCTTC
D: TRBD1; J: TRBJ1-5; size: few; V: TRBV4-1; CDR3: CASSPGGQGVNQPQHF; DNA: TGCGCCAGCAGCCCGGGGGGACAGGGCGTAAATCAGCCCCAGCATTTT
D: -; J: TRBJ2-7; size: -; V: TRBV28; CDR3: CASSPEGGRYEQYF; DNA: TGTGCCAGCAGCCCCGAAGGAGGGCGTTACGAGCAGTACTTC
D: TRBD2; J: TRBJ2-1; size: -; V: TRBV7-2; CDR3: CASSFLAGGFSEQFF; DNA: TGTGCCAGCAGCTTTCTAGCGGGGGGGTTCAGTGAGCAGTTCTTC
D: TRBD2; J: TRBJ2-1; size: -; V: TRBV11-3; CDR3: CASSLDRRLAGGYYNEQFF; DNA: TGTGCCAGCAGCTTAGATCGCCGACTAGCGGGGGGATACTACAATGAGCAGTTCTTC
D: -; J: TRBJ2-3; size: once; V: TRBV9; CDR3: CASSVAPGGDTQYF; DNA: TGTGCCAGCAGCGTAGCTCCAGGTGGGGATACGCAGTATTTT
D: -; J: TRBJ1-4; size: -; V: TRBV19; CDR3: CASTSSGWTNEKLFF; DNA: TGTGCCAGTACCTCCTCGGGATGGACTAATGAAAAACTGTTTTTT
D: -; J: TRBJ1-2; size: few; V: TRBV5-1; CDR3: CASSQTAYYGYTF; DNA: TGCGCCAGCAGCCAGACAGCGTATTATGGCTACACCTTC
D: -; J: TRBJ1-2; size: -; V: TRBV9; CDR3: CASSVGSGFYGYTF; DNA: TGTGCCAGCAGCGTAGGTTCAGGCTTTTATGGCTACACCTTC
D: TRBD2; J: TRBJ2-1; size: -; V: TRBV4-2; CDR3: CASSPGLAGLTGNEQFF; DNA: TGTGCCAGCAGCCCCGGACTAGCGGGATTAACTGGGAATGAGCAGTTCTTC
D: TRBD2; J: TRBJ2-1; size: few; V: TRBV29-1; CDR3: CSVEGSGSHEQFF; DNA: TGCAGCGTTGAGGGTAGCGGGAGCCATGAGCAGTTCTTC
D: -; J: TRBJ1-2; size: -; V: TRBV5-1; CDR3: CASSLGGGGQGDGYTF; DNA: TGCGCCAGCAGCTTGGGCGGCGGAGGGCAAGGAGATGGCTACACCTTC
D: -; J: TRBJ1-2; size: -; V: TRBV30; CDR3: CASEGVGRVFGYTF; DNA: TGTGCCTCGGAAGGGGTAGGCAGGGTTTTTGGCTACACCTTC
D: TRBD2; J: TRBJ2-1; size: -; V: TRBV27; CDR3: CASSLLWGAGGPANEQFF; DNA: TGTGCCAGCAGTTTACTCTGGGGGGCGGGAGGGCCGGCCAATGAGCAGTTCTTC
D: TRBD2; J: TRBJ2-1; size: few; V: TRBV6-5; CDR3: CASSNSGRGYNEQFF; DNA: TGTGCCAGCAGTAATAGCGGGAGGGGGTACAATGAGCAGTTCTTC